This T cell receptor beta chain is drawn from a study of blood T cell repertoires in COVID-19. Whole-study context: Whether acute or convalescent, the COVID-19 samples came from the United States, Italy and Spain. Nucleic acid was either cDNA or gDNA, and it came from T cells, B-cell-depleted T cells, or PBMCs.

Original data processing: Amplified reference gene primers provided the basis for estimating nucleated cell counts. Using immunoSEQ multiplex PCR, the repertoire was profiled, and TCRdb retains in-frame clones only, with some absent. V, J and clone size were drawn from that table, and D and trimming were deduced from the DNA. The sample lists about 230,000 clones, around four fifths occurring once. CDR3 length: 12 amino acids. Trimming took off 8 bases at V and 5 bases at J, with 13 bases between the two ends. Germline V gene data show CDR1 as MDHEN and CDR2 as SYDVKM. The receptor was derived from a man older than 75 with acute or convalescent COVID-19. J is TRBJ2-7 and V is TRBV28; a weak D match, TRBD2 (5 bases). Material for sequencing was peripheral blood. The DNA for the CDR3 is TGTGCCAGCGGCGGGTATAGCGACGAGCAGTACTTC. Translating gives CASGGYSDEQYF.